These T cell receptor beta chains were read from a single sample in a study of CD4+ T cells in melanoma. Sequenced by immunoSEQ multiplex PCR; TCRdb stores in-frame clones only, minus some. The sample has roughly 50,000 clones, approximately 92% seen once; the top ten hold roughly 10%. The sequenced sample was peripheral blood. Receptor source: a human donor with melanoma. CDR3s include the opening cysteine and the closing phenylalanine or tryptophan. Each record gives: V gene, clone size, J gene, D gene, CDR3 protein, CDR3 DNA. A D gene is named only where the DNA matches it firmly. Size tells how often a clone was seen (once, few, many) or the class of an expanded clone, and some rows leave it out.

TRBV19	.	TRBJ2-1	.	CASNRGPLYNEQFF	TGTGCCAGTAATAGGGGCCCCCTTTACAATGAGCAGTTCTTC
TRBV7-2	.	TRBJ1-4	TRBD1	CASSRGTGRNEKLFF	TGTGCCAGCAGCAGAGGGACAGGGCGTAATGAAAAACTGTTTTTT
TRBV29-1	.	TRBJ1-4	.	CSVVGGAGANEKLFF	TGCAGCGTGGTTGGGGGAGCAGGCGCTAATGAAAAACTGTTTTTT
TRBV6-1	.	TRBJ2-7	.	CASAGQFYEQYF	TGTGCCAGCGCCGGACAGTTCTACGAGCAGTACTTC
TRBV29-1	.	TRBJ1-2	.	CSGLFRSYGYTF	TGCAGCGGCTTGTTCCGGAGCTATGGCTACACCTTC
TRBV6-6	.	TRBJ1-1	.	CASSYSDTEAFF	TGTGCCAGCAGTTACTCGGACACTGAAGCTTTCTTT
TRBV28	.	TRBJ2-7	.	CASSFGDYEQYF	TGTGCCAGCAGTTTCGGGGACTACGAGCAGTACTTC
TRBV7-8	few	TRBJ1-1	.	CASSLRSGEAFF	TGTGCCAGCAGCCTGAGGTCGGGTGAAGCTTTCTTT
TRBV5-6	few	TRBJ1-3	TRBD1	CASSGTRGRRNTIYF	TGTGCCAGCAGCGGAACTAGGGGGCGTCGAAACACCATATATTTT
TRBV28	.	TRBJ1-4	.	CASSLLTGGNEKLFF	TGTGCCAGCAGTTTATTAACAGGTGGAAATGAAAAACTGTTTTTT
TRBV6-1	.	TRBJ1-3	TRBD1	CASRLQGARNTIYF	TGTGCCAGCAGGTTACAGGGGGCTAGAAACACCATATATTTT
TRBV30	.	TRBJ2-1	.	CAWSGGGASHEQFF	TGTGCCTGGAGTGGAGGGGGGGCCTCCCATGAGCAGTTCTTC
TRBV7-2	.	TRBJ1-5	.	CASSNRDTGARGNQPQHF	TGTGCCAGCAGCAACCGGGACACCGGCGCGCGGGGCAATCAGCCCCAGCATTTT
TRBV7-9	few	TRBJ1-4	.	CASSFLGDGEKLFF	TGTGCCAGCAGCTTTCTCGGGGATGGTGAAAAACTGTTTTTT
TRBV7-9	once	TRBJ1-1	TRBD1	CASSSTTGVNTEAFF	TGTGCCAGCAGCTCGACGACAGGGGTGAACACTGAAGCTTTCTTT
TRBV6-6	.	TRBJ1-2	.	CASSKTEGVNYGYTF	TGTGCCAGCAGTAAGACGGAAGGGGTCAACTATGGCTACACCTTC